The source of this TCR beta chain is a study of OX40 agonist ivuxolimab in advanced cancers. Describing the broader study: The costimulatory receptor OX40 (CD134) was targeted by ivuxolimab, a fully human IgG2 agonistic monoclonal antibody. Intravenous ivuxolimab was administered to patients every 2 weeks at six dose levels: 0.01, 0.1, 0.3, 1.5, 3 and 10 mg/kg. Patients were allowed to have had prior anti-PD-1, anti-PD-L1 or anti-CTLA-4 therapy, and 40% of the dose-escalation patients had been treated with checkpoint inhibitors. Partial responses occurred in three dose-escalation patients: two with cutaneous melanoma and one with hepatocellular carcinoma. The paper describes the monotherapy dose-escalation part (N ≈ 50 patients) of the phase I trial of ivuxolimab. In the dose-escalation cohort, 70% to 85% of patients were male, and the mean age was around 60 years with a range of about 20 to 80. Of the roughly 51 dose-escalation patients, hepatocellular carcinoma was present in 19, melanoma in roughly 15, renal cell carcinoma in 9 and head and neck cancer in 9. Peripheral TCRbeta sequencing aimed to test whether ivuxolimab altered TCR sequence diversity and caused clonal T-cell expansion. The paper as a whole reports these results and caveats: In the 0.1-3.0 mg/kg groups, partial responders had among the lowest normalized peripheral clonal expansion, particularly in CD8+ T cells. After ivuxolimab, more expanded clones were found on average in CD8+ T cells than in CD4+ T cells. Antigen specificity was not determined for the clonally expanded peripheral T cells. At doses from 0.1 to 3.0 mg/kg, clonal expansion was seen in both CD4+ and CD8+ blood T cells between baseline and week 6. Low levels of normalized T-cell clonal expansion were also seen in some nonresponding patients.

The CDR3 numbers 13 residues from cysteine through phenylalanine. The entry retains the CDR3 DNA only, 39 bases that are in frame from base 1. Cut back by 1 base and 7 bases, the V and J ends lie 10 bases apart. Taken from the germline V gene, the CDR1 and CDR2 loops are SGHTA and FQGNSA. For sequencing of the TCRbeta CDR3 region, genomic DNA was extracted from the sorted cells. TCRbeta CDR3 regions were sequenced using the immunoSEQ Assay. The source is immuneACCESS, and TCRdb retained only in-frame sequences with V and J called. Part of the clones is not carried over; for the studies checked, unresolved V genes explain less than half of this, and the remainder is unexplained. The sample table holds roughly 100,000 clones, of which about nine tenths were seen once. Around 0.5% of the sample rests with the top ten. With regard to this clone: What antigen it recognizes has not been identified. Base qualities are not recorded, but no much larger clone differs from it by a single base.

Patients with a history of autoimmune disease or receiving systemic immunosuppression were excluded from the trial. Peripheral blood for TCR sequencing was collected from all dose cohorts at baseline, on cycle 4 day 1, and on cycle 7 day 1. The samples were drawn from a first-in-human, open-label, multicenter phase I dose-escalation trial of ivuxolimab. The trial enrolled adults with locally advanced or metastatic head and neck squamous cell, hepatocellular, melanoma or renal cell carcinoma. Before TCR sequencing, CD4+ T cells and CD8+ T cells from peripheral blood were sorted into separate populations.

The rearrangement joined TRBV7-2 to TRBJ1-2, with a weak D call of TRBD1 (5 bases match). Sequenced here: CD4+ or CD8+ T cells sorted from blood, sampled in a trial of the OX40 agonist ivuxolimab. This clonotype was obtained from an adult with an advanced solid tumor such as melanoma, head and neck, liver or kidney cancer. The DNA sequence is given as TGTGCCAGCAGCTTAGAGGACAAGCGTGGCTACACCTTC. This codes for CASSLEDKRGYTF.